This T cell receptor (beta chain) was found in a study of brain T cells in children with intractable seizures. Study-level results: Clones missing pre-surgery may reflect undersampling of that blood sample.

Germline-derived CDR1 and CDR2 are SGHDN and FVKESK. The V end was cut by 1 base, the J end by 4 bases, with 11 bases between. This CDR3 spans 15 amino acids. In regard to this clone: The antigen is undetermined.

Some clones are missing from TCRdb's copy, which holds only in-frame ones; the method was immunoSEQ multiplex PCR. The sample holds hundreds of thousands of clones, roughly 92% seen once. Indicated time point: blood from clinic visit 5 months post-surgery; TSC patient then seizure free. Surgery cases with the highest brain T cell transcript signatures were chosen for sequencing. The V gene is TRBV14, the J gene TRBJ1-3; tentatively, D is TRBD1 (6 bases). Sequencing was performed on peripheral blood, taken less than 6 months after surgery. This sequence was found in a boy under two years old with tuberous sclerosis and intractable seizures. The CDR3 DNA reads as TGTGCCAGCAGCCAAGGCCGGGGGCGGGGAAACACCATATATTTT. Translation: CASSQGRGRGNTIYF.